This TCR beta chain was captured in a study of cytomegalovirus exposure and HLA in healthy donors. In the PCR, 60 Vbeta and 13 Jbeta primers were used. Assay used: immunoSEQ multiplex PCR; TCRdb lists only in-frame clones, some missing. The table lists some 170,000 clones, approximately 79% of them singletons. Remarks on this clone: At one boundary the junction diverges from the germline segment, which might be a read error.

Sequenced input: PBMCs. The source is a man in his forties in good health and CMV-seropositive.

CDR3 bases: TGTGCTAGCAGCTTGTGGGGGCAAGCTAACTATGGCTACACCTTC. Amino acids: CASSLWGQANYGYTF. This chain links TRBV7-7 with TRBJ1-2; a possible D gene is TRBD1 (6 bases). Germline loops: CDR1 SSHAT, CDR2 FNYEAQ (reference sequence). The CDR3 extends over 15 amino acids.